This T cell receptor beta chain was sequenced in a study of CD8 T cells in ankylosing spondylitis. Whole-study findings and limits: A subset of motif variants has previously been described in the synovial fluid and blood of reactive arthritis. Made up of several highly homologous variants, a TCR beta motif appeared characteristic of ankylosing spondylitis blood.

The sample holds a few counts of this clonotype. Its antigen is still unknown. CDR3 length equals 11 residues. Germline lookup yields CDR1 SNHLY and CDR2 FYNNEI. The V gene lost 7 bases and the J gene lost 7 bases, with 8 bases spanning the gap. TCRdb re-analysed the 5' RACE reads in MiXCR, keeping a single row per CDR3 protein. Of more than 600,000 distinct CDR3 sequences listed, 15% to 20% are singletons. The chain links TRBV2 to TRBJ2-1; TRBD1 or TRBD2 may be the D gene (5 bases each). What was sequenced was blood, either unsorted or a sorted T cell fraction (not recorded which). The sequence came from a male donor with ankylosing spondylitis. The CDR3 sequence is CASKGENEQFF. The CDR3 nucleotides read TGTGCCAGCAAAGGGGAGAATGAGCAGTTCTTC.